These 16 T cell receptor beta chains were sequenced from one sample in a study of identical twins. TCRdb re-called the 5' RACE reads through MiXCR, storing one row per CDR3 protein. The table includes around 480,000 distinct CDR3 sequences, 14% detected once. The same data also went into a second study, on yellow fever vaccine responses in identical twins.

The sequenced material came from CD4+ T cells sorted from blood. These receptors were taken from a woman younger than 30 in good health.

This clonotype was counted only a few times. V gene TRBV27 combines with J gene TRBJ2-3; no definite D call. The V and J ends lost 8 bases and 5 bases respectively, with 8 bases between them. CDR3 length: 11 amino acids. Germline V gene data show CDR1 as MNHEY and CDR2 as SMNVEV (reference sequence). CDR3: CASHRGDTQYF. CDR3 coding DNA: TGTGCCAGCCATAGAGGAGATACGCAGTATTTT.

Only a few counts were recorded for this clonotype. The rearrangement uses TRBV12-3 or TRBV12-4 and TRBJ1-4; D is unclear. V shed 6 bases and J shed 8 bases, with 13 bases lying between them. This CDR3 has 13 residues. The CDR3 DNA reads as TGTGCCAGCAGCCGGGCAAGTGGAGAAAAACTGTTTTTT. The encoded protein is CASSRASGEKLFF.

As concerns this clonotype: Germline is not matched at one junction end, which may reflect a read error. The V and J genes are TRBV7-9 and TRBJ2-1, with D maybe TRBD2 (6 bases). In germline, CDR1 is SEHNR, CDR2 FQNEAQ (reference sequence). The CDR3 loop spans 15 amino acids. The CDR3 coding sequence is TGTTCCAGCAGCCCACGTTGGGACTTTTATAATGAGCAGTTCTTC. Translating gives CSSSPRWDFYNEQFF.

This clonotype was seen only a few times. This chain joins TRBV7-2 and TRBJ2-3, with D perhaps matching TRBD1 or TRBD2 (7 bases each). CDR3 size: 16 residues. Germline V CDR1 and CDR2: SGHTA, FQGNSA. V lost 2 bases to trimming and J lost 0 bases, with 12 bases between them. CDR3 sequence reads: CASSLQGGTSTDTQYF. The CDR3 DNA reads as TGTGCCAGCAGCTTACAGGGGGGGACTAGCACAGATACGCAGTATTTT. The full variable domain, rest sourced from reference TRBV7-2 and TRBJ2-3, is GAGVSQSPSNKVTEKGKDVELRCDPISGHTALYWYRQSLGQGLEFLIYFQGNSAPDKSGLPSDRFSAERTGGSVSTLTIQRTQQEDSAVYLCASSLQGGTSTDTQYFGPGTRLTVL.

The table lists this clonotype with many counts. The gene calls are TRBV11-2 and TRBJ2-5; D is unresolved. V lost 1 base to trimming and J lost 5 bases, with 8 bases between them. CDR1 and CDR2 from the germline V gene are SGHAT and FQNNGV. CDR3 length equals 13 residues. This CDR3 is CASSLAGPETQYF. In nucleotides, the CDR3 is TGTGCCAGCAGCTTAGCTGGCCCGGAGACCCAGTACTTC.

V and J are TRBV5-1 and TRBJ2-5, with D possibly matching TRBD2 (6 bases). The germline V gene has CDR1 SGHRS and CDR2 YFSETQ. Trimming shortened V by 4 bases and J by 4 bases, and 17 bases separated the two germline ends. This CDR3 comprises 15 residues. The CDR3 nucleotides are TGCGCCAGCAGCGCCCCCGGCGGGGTAGGAGAGACCCAGTACTTC. Translation: CASSAPGGVGETQYF.

The sample holds many counts of this clonotype. As DNA, the CDR3 is TGTGCCAGCAGTAAGACTAGCGGGAGATCAGTAGTCGGCACAGATACGCAGTATTTT. Its translation is CASSKTSGRSVVGTDTQYF. This chain connects TRBV6-1 to TRBJ2-3, with TRBD2 matching over 12 bases. CDR3 size: 19 residues. V lost 5 bases to trimming and J lost 1 base; unmatched junction nucleotides: 13. CDR1 and CDR2 from the germline V gene are MNHNS and SASEGT.

This rearrangement joins TRBV20-1 to TRBJ2-7; tentatively, D is TRBD2 (6 bases). The germline V gene has CDR1 DFQATT and CDR2 SNEGSKA (reference sequence). This CDR3 contains 16 residues. V lost 3 bases and J 3 bases, leaving 21 bases between the germline ends. The CDR3 protein is CSARSEGGRSSYEQYF. The CDR3 nucleotides read TGCAGTGCTAGGTCGGAGGGAGGCAGGTCTAGCTACGAGCAGTACTTC.

This clonotype was counted between two and nine times. The gene calls are TRBV5-5 and TRBJ2-2, with D possibly TRBD2 on 6 matching bases. The length of the CDR3 is 16 residues. With 4 bases removed from V and 5 bases from J, the gap between germline ends came to 18 bases. The germline V gene has CDR1 SGHKS and CDR2 YYEKEE (reference sequence). The CDR3 sequence is CASSLRLELWTGELFF. The CDR3 coding sequence is TGTGCCAGCAGCCTACGACTAGAGCTCTGGACCGGGGAGCTGTTTTTT. Filled out from reference TRBV5-5 and TRBJ2-2, the complete variable domain reads DAGVTQSPTHLIKTRGQQVTLRCSPISGHKSVSWYQQVLGQGPQFIFQYYEKEERGRGNFPDRFSARQFPNYSSELNVNALLLGDSALYLCASSLRLELWTGELFFGEGSRLTVL.

This clonotype was detected a few times. The chain has TRBV14 and TRBJ2-7; possibly TRBD1 or TRBD2 for D (5 bases each). CDR1 and CDR2 from the germline V gene are SGHDN and FVKESK. V lost 1 base, J lost 3 bases, and 13 bases lay in between. The CDR3 extends over 15 amino acids. CDR3 protein: CASSQGMGPFYEQYF. In nucleotides, the CDR3 is TGTGCCAGCAGCCAAGGCATGGGACCTTTCTACGAGCAGTACTTC.

This clonotype came up many times. The CDR3 sequence is CASSPGQGRMNTEAFF. CDR3 sequence (DNA): TGTGCCAGCTCACCCGGACAGGGGAGGATGAACACTGAAGCTTTCTTT. The chain has TRBV18 and TRBJ1-1; TRBD1 matches 9 bases. V lost 3 bases to trimming and J lost 0 bases; unmatched junction nucleotides: 5. This CDR3 comprises 16 residues. Germline V gene data show CDR1 as KGHSH and CDR2 as LQKENI.

Written as DNA, the CDR3 is TGTGCCAGCAGTCCACCAGAGCGTGGGCTGTTTTTT. Translation: CASSPPERGLFF. The rearrangement joins TRBV28 to TRBJ2-2, with D unresolved. CDR3 length: 12 residues. Trimming took 5 bases from V and 13 from J, leaving 14 bases between them. Looked up from germline, CDR1 is MDHEN and CDR2 is SYDVKM.

There are a few counts of this clonotype. V is TRBV5-5 and J is TRBJ2-2; TRBD2 matches at 7 bases. J gave up 3 bases and V 4 bases, and 12 bases lay outside the gene matches. The CDR3 length is 17 residues. Germline V CDR1 and CDR2: SGHKS, YYEKEE (reference sequence). CDR3 nucleotides: TGTGCCAGCAGCCCCCGGCGGGGGTTGCGTGACACCGGGGAGCTGTTTTTT. Protein product: CASSPRRGLRDTGELFF. Full variable domain (missing parts from reference TRBV5-5 and TRBJ2-2): DAGVTQSPTHLIKTRGQQVTLRCSPISGHKSVSWYQQVLGQGPQFIFQYYEKEERGRGNFPDRFSARQFPNYSSELNVNALLLGDSALYLCASSPRRGLRDTGELFFGEGSRLTVL.

This clonotype was picked up a small number of times. The rearrangement links TRBV12-3 or TRBV12-4 to TRBJ1-2; D is uncertain. The CDR3 loop spans 13 amino acids. Trimming stripped 6 bases from V and 8 bases from J, with 16 bases between. The CDR3 nucleotides are TGTGCCAGCAGACCCTCCTGGATCGAGGGCTACACCTTC. It encodes CASRPSWIEGYTF.

This clonotype has more than one count but fewer than ten. The chain couples TRBV5-1 to TRBJ1-2; no firm D call. This CDR3 is 13 amino acids long. Trimming removed 0 bases from V and 6 bases from J, with 9 bases in between. Germline loops: CDR1 SGHRS, CDR2 YFSETQ. DNA of the CDR3: TGCGCCAGCAGCTTGGGGATCATAAATGGCTACACCTTC. It codes for CASSLGIINGYTF.

The chain recombines TRBV29-1 with TRBJ2-2; possibly TRBD1 for D (6 bases). The CDR3 runs 12 residues. V lost 7 bases and J 1 base, leaving 7 bases between the germline ends. Per the germline V gene, CDR1 is SQVTM and CDR2 is ANQGSEA. The CDR3 sequence is CSAGQNTGELFF. DNA of the CDR3: TGCAGCGCGGGACAGAACACCGGGGAGCTGTTTTTT.